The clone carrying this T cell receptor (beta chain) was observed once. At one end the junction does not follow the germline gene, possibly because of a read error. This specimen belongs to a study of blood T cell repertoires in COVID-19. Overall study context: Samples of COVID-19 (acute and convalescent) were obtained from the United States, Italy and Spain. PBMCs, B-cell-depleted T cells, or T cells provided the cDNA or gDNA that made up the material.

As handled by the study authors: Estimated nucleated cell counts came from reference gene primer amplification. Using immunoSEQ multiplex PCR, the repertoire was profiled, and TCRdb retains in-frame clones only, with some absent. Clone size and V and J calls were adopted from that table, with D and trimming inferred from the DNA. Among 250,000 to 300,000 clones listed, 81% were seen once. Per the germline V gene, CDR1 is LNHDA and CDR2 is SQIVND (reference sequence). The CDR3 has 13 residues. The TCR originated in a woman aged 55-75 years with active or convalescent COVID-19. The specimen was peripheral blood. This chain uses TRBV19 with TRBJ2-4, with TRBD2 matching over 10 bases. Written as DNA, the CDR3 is TGTGCCAGTAGTACCTTAGCGGGGGGCCCGCAAGGCTTC. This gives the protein CASSTLAGGPQGF.